This T cell receptor beta chain was retrieved from a study of yellow fever vaccine responses in identical twins. The CDR3 totals 13 residues. V lost 4 bases, J lost 7 bases, and 6 bases stayed unmatched. Each CDR3 protein gets one entry after TCRdb re-called the RT-PCR reads with MiXCR. The table lists 18,000 or so distinct CDR3 sequences, approximately 60% of them singletons. General observations from the study: It has been reported that, in twins, the vaccine T cell response seemed partly convergent and partly personalized.

To note about this clonotype: What it binds is unknown.

The source was T cells from blood (PBMCs), unsorted or a sorted subset (not recorded which), collected before or after yellow fever vaccination (not recorded which). The clonotype was recovered from a woman under 30 who received the yellow fever vaccine. This chain connects TRBV12-3 or TRBV12-4 to TRBJ2-5; TRBD1 agrees at 7 bases. The CDR3 is CASSSQGLVTQYF. The CDR3 DNA is TGTGCCAGCAGTTCACAGGGGTTGGTGACCCAGTACTTC.